The 32 T cell receptor beta chains below were found in one sample sequenced in a study of blood T cell repertoires in COVID-19. Clones were read by immunoSEQ multiplex PCR, and TCRdb kept only the in-frame ones, dropping some. The sample lists about 23,000 clones, 94% occurring once. The sample consisted of peripheral blood. The source is a woman aged 45-59 years with active COVID-19.

The chain employs TRBV7-9 and TRBJ2-7, with TRBD2 as a possible D gene (6 bases). CDR3 length: 16 residues. V lost 6 bases to trimming and J lost 3 bases, with 21 bases between them. In germline, CDR1 is SEHNR, CDR2 FQNEAQ (reference sequence). The CDR3 DNA is TGTGCCAGCAGTTCGGGGGTAGGACCGTCTCACTACGAGCAGTACTTC. Protein product: CASSSGVGPSHYEQYF. Full variable domain (outside the CDR3, taken from reference TRBV7-9 and TRBJ2-7): DTGVSQNPRHKITKRGQNVTFRCDPISEHNRLYWYRQTLGQGPEFLTYFQNEAQLEKSRLLSDRFSAERPKGSFSTLEIQRTEQGDSAMYLCASSSGVGPSHYEQYFGPGTRLTVT.

This chain joins TRBV7-2 and TRBJ1-4, with D tentatively TRBD1 (6 bases). Germline V gene lookup returns CDR1 SGHTA and CDR2 FQGNSA. The CDR3 is made up of 13 amino acids. V was pared by 1 base and J by 11 bases, with 11 bases between. As DNA, the CDR3 is TGTGCCAGCAGCTTAGTAGGGGGTGAGAAACTGTTTTTT. The encoded protein is CASSLVGGEKLFF. The whole variable domain, remainder taken from reference TRBV7-2 and TRBJ1-4, is GAGVSQSPSNKVTEKGKDVELRCDPISGHTALYWYRQSLGQGLEFLIYFQGNSAPDKSGLPSDRFSAERTGGSVSTLTIQRTQQEDSAVYLCASSLVGGEKLFFGSGTQLSVL.

The chain links TRBV3-1 (or the pseudogene TRBV3-2) to TRBJ2-1; D is perhaps TRBD2 (6 bases). This CDR3 is built from 17 residues. Per the germline V gene, CDR1 is LGHDT and CDR2 is YNNKEL (reference sequence). V was clipped by 3 bases and J by 0 bases, with 15 bases between them. CDR3 protein: CASSQTRDSSSYNEQFF. The CDR3 DNA reads as TGTGCCAGCAGCCAGACCCGGGACTCGAGCTCCTACAATGAGCAGTTCTTC.

V and J are TRBV6-1 and TRBJ2-1; D is unresolved. Germline-derived CDR1 and CDR2 are MNHNS and SASEGT. V was cut by 0 bases and J by 1 base, with 13 bases left in between. The CDR3 has 17 residues. CDR3 DNA: TGTGCCAGCAGTGAAGCGCGGAACTATCAGTCCTACAATGAGCAGTTCTTC. It yields the protein CASSEARNYQSYNEQFF.

This chain links TRBV19 with TRBJ2-5; tentatively, D is TRBD1 (6 bases). The CDR3 has 13 residues. V lost 5 bases and J 5 bases, leaving 12 bases between the germline ends. Germline CDR1 LNHDA, CDR2 SQIVND (reference sequence). The CDR3 sequence is CASSPQGLETQYF. Here the CDR3 DNA reads TGTGCCAGTAGTCCCCAGGGGCTGGAGACCCAGTACTTC.

The chain carries TRBV11-2 and TRBJ1-2, with TRBD1 matching over 10 bases. Germline CDR1 and CDR2: SGHAT and FQNNGV. Trimming removed 5 bases from V and 7 bases from J; junction bases left unmatched: 7. The CDR3 contains 14 residues. CDR3 amino acids: CASSLSRDRGGYTF. In DNA, the CDR3 is TGTGCCAGCAGCCTAAGCCGGGACAGGGGTGGCTACACCTTC.

The genes are TRBV28 and TRBJ2-7; 9 bases are a match to TRBD2. V lost 5 bases, J lost 5 bases, and 10 bases stayed unmatched. This CDR3 comprises 15 residues. Germline V lookup: CDR1 MDHEN, CDR2 SYDVKM. Here the CDR3 DNA reads TGTGCCAGCAGTCCAATCGGACTAGCGTCTCACGAGCAGTACTTC. This gives the protein CASSPIGLASHEQYF.

The rearrangement links TRBV25-1 to TRBJ1-2; 10 bases fit TRBD1. Trimming at V came to 6 bases and at J to 8 bases, leaving 9 bases not matched to a gene. The CDR3 runs to 14 residues. Germline lookup yields CDR1 MGHDK and CDR2 SYGVNS. The CDR3, as DNA: TGTGCCAGCAGCGCCCCGGGACAGGGGCTGGGCTACACCTTC. It encodes CASSAPGQGLGYTF.

CDR3 coding DNA: TGTGCCAGCAGCGACAGGGCTGCGGGAAACACCATATATTTT. It encodes CASSDRAAGNTIYF. The chain uses TRBV2 and TRBJ1-3, with TRBD1 matching 7 bases. Germline assignment: CDR1 SNHLY and CDR2 FYNNEI. The CDR3 loop spans 14 amino acids. The junction had 6 bases not matched to a gene; V was cut back by 6 bases and J by 4 bases.

This chain connects TRBV5-5 to TRBJ1-1, with D possibly TRBD1 on 5 matching bases. CDR3 size: 13 residues. Trimming removed 5 bases at V and 2 bases at J, with 10 bases between. CDR1 is SGHKS and CDR2 is YYEKEE in the germline V gene (reference sequence). CDR3 protein: CASRWGENTEAFF. Here the CDR3 DNA reads TGTGCCAGCAGGTGGGGGGAAAACACTGAAGCTTTCTTT.

Note on this clone: An end of the junction differs from the germline gene, which may be a read error. The chain recombines TRBV7-9 with TRBJ1-4; 8 bases agree with TRBD1. This CDR3 is built from 16 residues. Germline values: CDR1 SEHNR, CDR2 FQNEAQ (reference sequence). CDR3 sequence (DNA): TGTGCCAGCAGCCTAGCAGGGGACAGGACTAATGAAAAACTGTTTTTT. Its protein product is CASSLAGDRTNEKLFF. Supplemented by reference TRBV7-9 and TRBJ1-4, the full variable domain reads DTGVSQNPRHKITKRGQNVTFRCDPISEHNRLYWYRQTLGQGPEFLTYFQNEAQLEKSRLLSDRFSAERPKGSFSTLEIQRTEQGDSAMYLCASSLAGDRTNEKLFFGSGTQLSVL.

The CDR3 nucleotides read TGCGCCAGCAGCCACCTCAGGGGTCCTAATGAAAAACTGTTTTTT. Translated: CASSHLRGPNEKLFF. The rearrangement links TRBV4-1 to TRBJ1-4, with a possible D match to TRBD1 (6 bases). The CDR3 length is 15 residues. Looked up from germline, CDR1 is MGHRA and CDR2 is YSYEKL. Deletions cut 3 bases from V and 3 bases from J, with 11 bases between.

V is TRBV3-1 (or the pseudogene TRBV3-2) and J is TRBJ2-3; TRBD2 matches 8 bases. After removal of 3 bases from V and 4 bases from J, the junction contained 6 bases not matched to a gene. The CDR3 extends over 15 amino acids. The germline V gene has CDR1 LGHDT and CDR2 YNNKEL (reference sequence). CDR3 nucleotides: TGTGCCAGCAGCCATAAGCGGGAGCACGCAGATACGCAGTATTTT. This gives the protein CASSHKREHADTQYF.

This clone appeared once. CDR3 residues: CASSSLKDSFYSNQPQHF. The DNA for the CDR3 is TGTGCCAGCAGTTCCCTAAAGGACAGCTTTTATAGCAATCAGCCCCAGCATTTT. V is TRBV27 and J is TRBJ1-5, with a tentative D call TRBD1 (6 bases). CDR1 and CDR2 from the germline V gene are MNHEY and SMNVEV (reference sequence). V lost 4 bases to trimming and J lost 0 bases, with 19 bases between them. The CDR3 is 18 residues long.

The chain couples TRBV18 to TRBJ1-5; TRBD1 might be the D (6 bases). The CDR3 spans 14 residues. With 5 bases removed from V and 5 bases from J, the gap between germline ends came to 13 bases. The germline CDR1 and CDR2 sequences are KGHSH and LQKENI. CDR3 region: CASSKGQSHQPQHF. CDR3 DNA: TGTGCCAGCTCAAAAGGACAGTCTCATCAGCCCCAGCATTTT.

This clone is a singleton in its sample. The chain joins TRBV28 to TRBJ2-7; 12 bases are a match to TRBD2. After removal of 7 bases from V and 2 bases from J, the junction contained 9 bases not matched to a gene. Germline CDR1 MDHEN, CDR2 SYDVKM. CDR3 length: 16 amino acids. The CDR3 DNA reads TGTGCCAGCAATGAAGCTAGCGGGAGGGCCACCTACGAGCAGTACTTC. This gives the protein CASNEASGRATYEQYF.

The chain carries TRBV10-3 and TRBJ1-2, with D possibly matching TRBD1 (5 bases). The CDR3 covers 16 residues. Germline lookup yields CDR1 ENHRY and CDR2 SYGVKD. V shed 0 bases and J shed 8 bases, with 19 bases lying between them. The CDR3 nucleotides are TGTGCCATCAGTGAGTCGGACGTGACAGCTATGAGGGGCTACACCTTC. Translated: CAISESDVTAMRGYTF.

This chain connects TRBV7-9 to TRBJ2-3, with 8 bases fitting TRBD2. Trimming at V came to 0 bases and at J to 2 bases, leaving 10 bases not matched to a gene. The CDR3 runs to 18 residues. CDR1 is SEHNR, CDR2 FQNEAQ, per germline (reference sequence). The CDR3 sequence is CASSLARPTSGPTDTQYF. The CDR3 DNA reads TGTGCCAGCAGCTTAGCCCGGCCAACTAGCGGACCCACAGATACGCAGTATTTT.

This clone was counted only a few times. The CDR3 DNA follows: TGCGCCAACCGACGCGGAGACACCATATATTTT. It yields the protein CANRRGDTIYF. The J gene is TRBJ1-3, the V gene TRBV10-1; D gene ambiguous. The CDR3 covers 11 residues. CDR1 and CDR2 (germline): WNHNN, SYGVQD (reference sequence). Trimming took 10 bases from V and 8 from J, leaving 12 bases between them.

This clone appeared once. The chain joins TRBV10-1 to TRBJ2-7; the match to TRBD2 covers 10 bases. Germline V gene lookup returns CDR1 WNHNN and CDR2 SYGVQD (reference sequence). V was pared by 0 bases and J by 2 bases, with 10 bases of the junction left unmatched. The CDR3 covers 18 residues. In DNA, the CDR3 is TGCGCCAGCAGTGAGTCACCGGGGAGCGGGAGGGCCACCTACGAGCAGTACTTC. It yields the protein CASSESPGSGRATYEQYF.

This rearrangement joins TRBV5-4 to TRBJ2-3; perhaps TRBD1 as D (5 bases). This CDR3 contains 14 residues. Trimming shortened V by 0 bases and J by 6 bases, and 11 bases separated the two germline ends. Germline V lookup: CDR1 SGHNT, CDR2 YYREEE (reference sequence). For the CDR3, the DNA is TGTGCCAGCAGCTTGGAGGGGTTTTGGGATACGCAGTATTTT. It encodes CASSLEGFWDTQYF.

This chain's CDR3 is CASSFRANTEAFF. The DNA of the CDR3 is TGTGCCAGCAGTTTCAGGGCTAACACTGAAGCTTTCTTT. The chain couples TRBV28 to TRBJ1-1; TRBD1 is a possible D gene (5 bases). The CDR3 runs 13 residues. Germline V CDR1 and CDR2: MDHEN, SYDVKM. Trimming left V 3 bases short and J 2 bases short, with 7 bases between.

The chain has TRBV28 and TRBJ2-7; TRBD1 aligns across 7 bases. The V gene end was trimmed by 6 bases and the J gene end by 3 bases; junction bases not matched to a gene: 5. CDR3 length equals 13 residues. Germline V lookup: CDR1 MDHEN, CDR2 SYDVKM. CDR3 in amino acids: CASSRDSNYEQYV. CDR3 nucleotide sequence: TGTGCCAGCAGCCGGGACAGTAACTACGAGCAGTACGTC.

The genes are TRBV7-3 and TRBJ2-5; perhaps TRBD2 as D (6 bases). The CDR3 extends over 15 amino acids. The ends were cut back, 0 bases at V and 0 bases at J, with 8 bases in the middle. CDR1 is SGHTA and CDR2 is FQGTGA in the germline V gene. The CDR3 DNA follows: TGTGCCAGCAGCTTAACCAGGGACTACCAAGAGACCCAGTACTTC. Amino acid sequence: CASSLTRDYQETQYF.

The chain recombines TRBV5-1 with TRBJ1-5, with D hard to call. The CDR3 sequence is 15 residues long. Germline CDR1 reads SGHRS; CDR2 reads YFSETQ. Trimming shortened V by 0 bases and J by 3 bases, and 10 bases separated the two germline ends. The CDR3 DNA follows: TGCGCCAGCAGCTTGGGCCCGGAGCTCAATCAGCCCCAGCATTTT. Amino acid sequence: CASSLGPELNQPQHF.

The rearrangement links TRBV3-1 (or the pseudogene TRBV3-2) to TRBJ1-1, with D possibly TRBD1 on 6 matching bases. With 3 bases removed from V and 8 bases from J, the gap between germline ends came to 10 bases. The germline CDR1 and CDR2 sequences are LGHDT and YNNKEL (reference sequence). This CDR3 has 12 amino acids. CDR3 DNA sequence: TGTGCCAGCAGCCACCTAAGGGGGGAAGCTTTCTTT. As protein: CASSHLRGEAFF.

The chain couples TRBV18 to TRBJ2-3; 11 nucleotides match TRBD2. V dropped 4 bases and J dropped 6; count of bases not matched to a gene: 9. The CDR3 extends over 16 amino acids. Germline CDR1 reads KGHSH; CDR2 reads LQKENI. CDR3 nucleotide sequence: TGTGCCAGCTCACTGGGGACTAGCGGCGCCCGGGATACGCAGTATTTT. Translated, it gives CASSLGTSGARDTQYF. Using reference TRBV18 and TRBJ2-3 for the parts outside the CDR3, the full variable domain is NAGVMQNPRHLVRRRGQEARLRCSPMKGHSHVYWYRQLPEEGLKFMVYLQKENIIDESGMPKERFSAEFPKEGPSILRIQQVVRGDSAAYFCASSLGTSGARDTQYFGPGTRLTVL.

This clone occurred once. This chain uses TRBV15 with TRBJ1-4, with 7 bases lining up with TRBD1. Per the germline V gene, CDR1 is LNHNV and CDR2 is YYDKDF (reference sequence). After removal of 1 base from V and 4 bases from J, the junction contained 9 bases not matched to a gene. CDR3 length equals 17 residues. CDR3 nucleotide sequence: TGTGCCACCAGCAGAGGGAAGGGGACAGCCAGTAATGAAAAACTGTTTTTT. Its translation is CATSRGKGTASNEKLFF.

The chain employs TRBV28 and TRBJ2-5; TRBD1 aligns across 10 bases. This CDR3 region has 15 residues. Looked up from germline, CDR1 is MDHEN and CDR2 is SYDVKM. V was clipped by 6 bases and J by 5 bases; unmatched bases: 9. CDR3 region: CASRRQGARDETQYF. The CDR3 DNA reads as TGTGCCAGCAGGCGACAGGGGGCGCGAGATGAGACCCAGTACTTC.

The genes are TRBV6-5 and TRBJ2-4, with D uncertain. The CDR3 totals 15 residues. Germline values: CDR1 MNHEY, CDR2 SVGAGI. Trimming cost V 2 bases and J 3 bases, with 11 bases left between them. CDR3 DNA: TGTGCCAGCAGTTACGCCCAAGAGTACAAAAACATTCAGTACTTC. Its translation: CASSYAQEYKNIQYF.

The gene calls are TRBV21-1 and TRBJ2-7; the table names TRBD2, a call not compared with the DNA. TRBV21-1 represents a pseudogene. The CDR3 totals 18 residues. CDR3 residues: CASSKAQWEREGSYEQYF. The CDR3 coding sequence is TGTGCCAGCAGCAAAGCGCAGTGGGAGCGGGAGGGGTCCTACGAGCAGTACTTC.

The V call is TRBV7-6, the J call TRBJ2-2, with D possibly being TRBD2 (6 bases). CDR3 length equals 15 residues. Germline values: CDR1 SGHVS, CDR2 FNYEAQ. The germline V and J ends were trimmed by 7 bases and 4 bases, with 16 bases remaining between them. CDR3 in amino acids: CASMGVGGSTGELFF. For the CDR3, the DNA is TGTGCCAGCATGGGGGTGGGAGGATCCACCGGGGAGCTGTTTTTT.